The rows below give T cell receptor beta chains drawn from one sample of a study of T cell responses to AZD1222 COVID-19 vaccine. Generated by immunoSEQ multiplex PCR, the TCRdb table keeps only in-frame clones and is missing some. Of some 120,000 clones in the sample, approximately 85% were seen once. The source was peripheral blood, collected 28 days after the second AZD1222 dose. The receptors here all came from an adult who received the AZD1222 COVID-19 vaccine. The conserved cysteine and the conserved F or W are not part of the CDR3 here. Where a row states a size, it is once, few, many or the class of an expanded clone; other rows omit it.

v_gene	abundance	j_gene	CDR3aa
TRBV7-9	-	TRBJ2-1	ASSLPGPSSGEQF
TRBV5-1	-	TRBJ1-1	ASSGGGSLNTEAF
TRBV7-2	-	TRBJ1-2	ASSRDTYGYT
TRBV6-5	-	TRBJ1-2	ASSPKGAELYGYT
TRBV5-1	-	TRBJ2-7	ASSPVGDWQY
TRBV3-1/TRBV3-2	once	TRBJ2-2	ASSQGAGRLSGELF
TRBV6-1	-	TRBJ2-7	ASSEGPNSYEQY
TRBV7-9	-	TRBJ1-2	ASSPITGGYGYT
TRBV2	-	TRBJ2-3	ASSITDTQY
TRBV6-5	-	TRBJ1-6	ASNFDSDSPLH
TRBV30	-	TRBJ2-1	AWSRVNEQF
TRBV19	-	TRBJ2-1	ASRPWGVSVHEQF
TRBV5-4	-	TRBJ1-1	ASSLGPEAF
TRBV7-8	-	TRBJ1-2	ASSLQNTNYGYT
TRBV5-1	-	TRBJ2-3	ASSLVPRASTDTQY
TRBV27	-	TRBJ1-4	ASSKTRGNEKLF
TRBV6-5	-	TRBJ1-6	ATLQQGASNSPLH
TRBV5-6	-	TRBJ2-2	ATGGTEDTGELF
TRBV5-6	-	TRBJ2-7	ASSPGWGADEQY
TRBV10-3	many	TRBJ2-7	AISAAGQLYEQY
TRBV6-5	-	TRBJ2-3	ASSYGRLAGTDTQY
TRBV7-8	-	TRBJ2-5	ASSLISEGTQY
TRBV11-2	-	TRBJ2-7	ASSLGNSLRTEQY
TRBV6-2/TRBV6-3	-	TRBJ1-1	ASSYRGGPSEAF
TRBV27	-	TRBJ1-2	ASSSFREGVDYGYT
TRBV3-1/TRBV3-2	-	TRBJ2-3	ASSQDPGTIDTQY
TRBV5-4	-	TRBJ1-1	ASSLPGRMNTEAF
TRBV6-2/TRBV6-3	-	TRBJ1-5	ASSYYSGQPQH
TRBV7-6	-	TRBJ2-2	ASSLRGLAGVGGELF
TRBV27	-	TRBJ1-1	ASRSGWAALNTEAF
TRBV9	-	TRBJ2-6	ASAEGGSGANVLT
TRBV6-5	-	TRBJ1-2	ASSYSPQRGYGYT
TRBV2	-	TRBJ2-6	ASSGDSGANVLT
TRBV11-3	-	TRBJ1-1	ASSLDLGGGMSTEAF
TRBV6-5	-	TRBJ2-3	ASSYSSGTDTQY
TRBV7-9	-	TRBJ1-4	ASSLGQPGEKLF
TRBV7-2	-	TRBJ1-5	ASSSDGGNQPQH
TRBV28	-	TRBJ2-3	ASSFRDYTDTQY
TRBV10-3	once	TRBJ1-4	AISDSGATNEKLF
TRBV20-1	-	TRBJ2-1	SASDSNEQF
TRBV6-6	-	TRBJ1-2	ASTDRGGGYT
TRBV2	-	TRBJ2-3	ASRWMADTQY
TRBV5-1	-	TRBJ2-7	ASSKDGSSYEQY